Listed below are T cell receptor beta chains from one sample, sequenced in a study of shared clonotypes between healthy human individuals. Assay: immunoSEQ multiplex PCR; the TCRdb copy retains only in-frame clones and omits some. This repertoire shows 550,000 to 700,000 clones, around 73% found once; its top ten account for 1.5% to 2%. What was sequenced was memory CD4+ T cells sorted from blood. The receptors derive from a woman aged 30 to 39 in good health. The CDR3 runs from the conserved cysteine through the conserved F or W. D genes are given only for firm matches. Clone size appears in some rows only: once, few, many, or a class for an expanded clone.

>TRBV19|TRBJ2-1|TRBD2|once
TGTGCCACCAAGCGGGAGTCTGTCTACAATGAGCAGTTCTTC
CATKRESVYNEQFF
>TRBV7-6|TRBJ2-7|.|.
TGTGCCAGCAGCGACGAACTAGCCTCCTACGAGCAGTACTTC
CASSDELASYEQYF
>TRBV11-1|TRBJ2-5|.|.
TGTGCCAGCGGCCGGGGGGAGACCCAGTACTTC
CASGRGETQYF
>TRBV6-6|TRBJ2-7|TRBD1|.
TGTGCCAGCAGTGGGGACAGGAGCTCCTACGAGCAGTACTTC
CASSGDRSSYEQYF
>TRBV5-5|TRBJ1-2|TRBD1|many
TGTGCCAGCAGCATGACCGGGACAGGGTCTGGCTACACCTTC
CASSMTGTGSGYTF
>TRBV2|TRBJ1-5|TRBD1|.
TGTGCCAGCAGTGAAAAGGGGGCGCGACAGGGTCAGCCCCAGCATTTT
CASSEKGARQGQPQHF
>TRBV5-1|TRBJ1-4|.|.
TGCGCCAGCAGCCGGGATCGAGGTGAAAAACTGTTTTTT
CASSRDRGEKLFF
>TRBV5-1|TRBJ2-5|.|.
TGCGCCAGCAGCTTGGGCTTGTCAGTACAAGAGACCCAGTACTTC
CASSLGLSVQETQYF
>TRBV19|TRBJ2-7|TRBD2|.
TGTGCCAGTAGTATATTCCCGGGACTAGGAGGCGAGCAGTACTTC
CASSIFPGLGGEQYF
>TRBV5-6|TRBJ2-7|TRBD2|once
TGTGCCAGCAGCTCGTCGGGAGGGATCTACGAGCAGTACTTC
CASSSSGGIYEQYF
>TRBV28|TRBJ1-4|TRBD1|.
TGTGCCAGCAGCCTACAGGGGCCTTGGGAAAAACTGTTTTTT
CASSLQGPWEKLFF
>TRBV28|TRBJ1-6|.|.
TGTGCCAGCAGTTCCGCCGGCAATTCACCCCTCCACTTT
CASSSAGNSPLHF
>TRBV5-1|TRBJ2-1|TRBD2|.
TGCGCCAGCAGCTCCTCTAGCGGGACACGGAATGAGCAGTTCTTC
CASSSSSGTRNEQFF
>TRBV30|TRBJ1-2|.|.
TGTGCCTGGAGTGCACAGGTCTATGGCTACACCTTC
CAWSAQVYGYTF
>TRBV6-5|TRBJ2-7|.|.
TGTGCCAGCACTCAGAGACAGAGCTCCTACGAGCAGTACTTC
CASTQRQSSYEQYF
>TRBV28|TRBJ1-2|.|.
TGTGCCAGCAGCTACGGAGGAAAGAATGGCTACACCTTC
CASSYGGKNGYTF
>TRBV27|TRBJ2-3|TRBD1|.
TGTGCCAGCAGTTCCCAACAGGGGACAGATACGCAGTATTTT
CASSSQQGTDTQYF
>TRBV7-3|TRBJ2-3|TRBD2|.
TGTGCCAGCAGCTTACGGGCTAGCGGCCGCACAGATACGCAGTATTTT
CASSLRASGRTDTQYF
>TRBV9|TRBJ2-4|.|once
TGTGCCAGCAGCGCAGGGTTTTCCCCCAAAAACATTCAGTACTTC
CASSAGFSPKNIQYF
>TRBV4-2|TRBJ1-5|.|.
TGTGCCAGCAGCCAAGTCCAACAGGCCTATCAGCCCCAGCATTTT
CASSQVQQAYQPQHF
>TRBV28|TRBJ2-7|.|many
TGTGCCAGCAGCCCGACCACTACCTACGAGCAGTACTTC
CASSPTTTYEQYF
>TRBV20-1|TRBJ1-2|.|.
TGCAGTGCTACGGATTATGGCTACACCTTC
CSATDYGYTF
>TRBV19|TRBJ2-7|.|.
TGTGCCAGTAGTCGACAGGGAGGCTACGAGCAGTACTTC
CASSRQGGYEQYF
>TRBV9|TRBJ2-1|.|.
TGTGCCAGCGGAACTGGTGGGGGATACAATGAGCAGTTCTTC
CASGTGGGYNEQFF
>TRBV5-1|TRBJ2-2|.|.
TGCGCCAGCAGCACGGGGGACACCGGGGAGCTGTTTTTT
CASSTGDTGELFF
>TRBV5-5|TRBJ2-5|.|.
TGTGCCAGCAGCTTGCCTGTTCAAGAGACCCAGTACTTC
CASSLPVQETQYF
>TRBV6-6|TRBJ2-7|.|.
TGTGCCAGCAGATTTTCAGTCGATGCGGAGCAGTACTTC
CASRFSVDAEQYF
>TRBV28|TRBJ1-1|.|.
TGTGCCAGCCATACCCGTGACAGGTGGAACACTGAAGCTTTCTTT
CASHTRDRWNTEAFF
>TRBV11-2|TRBJ1-2|.|few
TGTGCCAGCAGCTTTTATGACTATGGCTACACCTTC
CASSFYDYGYTF
>TRBV28|TRBJ2-1|TRBD2|.
TGTGCCAGCAGGACTAGCGGGAGAACCTCCTACAATGAGCAGTTCTTC
CASRTSGRTSYNEQFF
>TRBV6-5|TRBJ1-3|.|.
TGTGCCAGCAGTTACTCGGGGGGCGCTGGGAACACCATATATTTT
CASSYSGGAGNTIYF
>TRBV7-8|TRBJ2-3|TRBD1|.
TGTGCCAGCAGCATAACGGGACAGCTTAGCAGAGATACGCAGTATTTT
CASSITGQLSRDTQYF
>TRBV7-6|TRBJ2-7|.|many
TGTGCCAGCAGCTTACACCCCGAGGGGTACGAGCAGTACTTC
CASSLHPEGYEQYF
>TRBV19|TRBJ2-1|.|.
TGTGCCAGTAGTATAGACATTAGCTCCTACAATGAGCAGTTCTTC
CASSIDISSYNEQFF
>TRBV5-4|TRBJ2-1|.|few
TGTGCCAGCAGCTTGAGTAGCGGAGGGCACAATGAGCAGTTCTTC
CASSLSSGGHNEQFF
>TRBV14|TRBJ2-2|.|.
TGTGCCAGCAGCCAAATCGTTGGGGCCACGAACACCGGGGAGCTGTTTTTT
CASSQIVGATNTGELFF
>TRBV28|TRBJ1-5|TRBD1|.
TGTGCCAGCAGACTCCGGGACAGGGGTAGCAATCAGCCCCAGCATTTT
CASRLRDRGSNQPQHF
>TRBV19|TRBJ2-7|TRBD1|.
TGTGCCAGTAGTATGGGGGACAGAAACTACGAGCAGTACTTC
CASSMGDRNYEQYF
>TRBV28|TRBJ1-5|.|.
TGTGCCAGCAGTCTCCTCCCGACAGGAGGCAATCAGCCCCAGCATTTT
CASSLLPTGGNQPQHF
>TRBV7-9|TRBJ2-7|.|once
TGTGCCAGCAGCAAGACAGACTCCTACGAGCAGTACTTC
CASSKTDSYEQYF
>TRBV5-1|TRBJ2-7|.|.
TGCGCCAGCAGCCCCGGGATAAAAGGGACCGGCAGCTCCTACGAGCAGTACTTC
CASSPGIKGTGSSYEQYF
>TRBV5-1|TRBJ2-7|.|.
TGCGCCAGCAGCTTAAACCCAGGGAGCTCCTACGAGCAGTACTTC
CASSLNPGSSYEQYF